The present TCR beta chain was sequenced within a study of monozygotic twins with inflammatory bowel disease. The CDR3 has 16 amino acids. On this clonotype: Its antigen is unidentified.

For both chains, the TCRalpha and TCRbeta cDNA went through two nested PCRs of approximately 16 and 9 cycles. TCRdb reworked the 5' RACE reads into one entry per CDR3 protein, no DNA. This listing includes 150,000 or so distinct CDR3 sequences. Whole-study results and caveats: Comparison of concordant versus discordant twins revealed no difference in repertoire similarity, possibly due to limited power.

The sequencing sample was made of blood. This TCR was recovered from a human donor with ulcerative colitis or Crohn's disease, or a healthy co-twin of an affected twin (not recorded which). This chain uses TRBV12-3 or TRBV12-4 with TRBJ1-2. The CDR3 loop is CASSPSKTGWLLDYTF.